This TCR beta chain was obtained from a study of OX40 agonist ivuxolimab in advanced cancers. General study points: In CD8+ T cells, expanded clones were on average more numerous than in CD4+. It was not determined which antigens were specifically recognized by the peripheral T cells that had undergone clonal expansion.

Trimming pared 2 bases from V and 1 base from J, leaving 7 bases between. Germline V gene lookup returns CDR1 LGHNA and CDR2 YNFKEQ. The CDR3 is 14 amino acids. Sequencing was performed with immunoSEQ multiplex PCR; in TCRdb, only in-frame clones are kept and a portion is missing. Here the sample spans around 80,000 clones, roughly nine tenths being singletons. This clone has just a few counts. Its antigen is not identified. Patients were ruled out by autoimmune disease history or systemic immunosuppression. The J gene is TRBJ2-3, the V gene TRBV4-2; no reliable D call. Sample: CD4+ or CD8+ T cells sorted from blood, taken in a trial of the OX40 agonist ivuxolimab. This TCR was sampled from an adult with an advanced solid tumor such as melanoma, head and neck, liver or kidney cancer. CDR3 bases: TGTGCCAGCAGCCAAAGAGAAGGCACAGATACGCAGTATTTT. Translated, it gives CASSQREGTDTQYF.